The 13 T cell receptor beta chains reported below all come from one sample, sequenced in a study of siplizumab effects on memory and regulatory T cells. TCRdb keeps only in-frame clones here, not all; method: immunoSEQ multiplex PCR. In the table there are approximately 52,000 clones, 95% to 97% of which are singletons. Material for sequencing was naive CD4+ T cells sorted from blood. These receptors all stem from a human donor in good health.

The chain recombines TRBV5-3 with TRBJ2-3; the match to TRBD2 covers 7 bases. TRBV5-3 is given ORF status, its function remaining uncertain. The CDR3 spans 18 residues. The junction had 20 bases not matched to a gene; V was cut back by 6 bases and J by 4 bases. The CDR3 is CARTYNGQRDPIADTQYF. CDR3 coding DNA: TGTGCCAGAACCTATAATGGCCAGCGGGACCCTATTGCAGATACGCAGTATTTT.

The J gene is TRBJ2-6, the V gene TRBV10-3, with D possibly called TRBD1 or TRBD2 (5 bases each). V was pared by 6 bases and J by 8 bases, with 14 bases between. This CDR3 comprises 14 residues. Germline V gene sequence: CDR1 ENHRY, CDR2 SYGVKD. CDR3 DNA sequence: TGTGCCATCAGCCTGGATGGGGGAACCAACGTCCTGACTTTC. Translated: CAISLDGGTNVLTF.

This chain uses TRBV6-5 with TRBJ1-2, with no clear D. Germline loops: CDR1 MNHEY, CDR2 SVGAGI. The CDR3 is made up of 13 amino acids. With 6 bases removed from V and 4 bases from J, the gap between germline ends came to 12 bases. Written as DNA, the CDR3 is TGTGCCAGCAGCCAACGGTCCGCCTATGGCTACACCTTC. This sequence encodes CASSQRSAYGYTF.

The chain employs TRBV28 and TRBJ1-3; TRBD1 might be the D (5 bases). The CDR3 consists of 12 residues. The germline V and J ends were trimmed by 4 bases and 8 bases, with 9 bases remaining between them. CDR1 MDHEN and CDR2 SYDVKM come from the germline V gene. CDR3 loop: CASSSWGHTIYF. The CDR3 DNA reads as TGTGCCAGCAGTTCCTGGGGACACACCATATATTTT.

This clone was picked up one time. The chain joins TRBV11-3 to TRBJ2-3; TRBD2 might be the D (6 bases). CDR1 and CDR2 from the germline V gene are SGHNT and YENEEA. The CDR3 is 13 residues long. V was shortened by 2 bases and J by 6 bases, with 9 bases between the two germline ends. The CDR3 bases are TGTGCCAGCAGCTTACCGGGAGTGGATACGCAGTATTTT. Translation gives CASSLPGVDTQYF.

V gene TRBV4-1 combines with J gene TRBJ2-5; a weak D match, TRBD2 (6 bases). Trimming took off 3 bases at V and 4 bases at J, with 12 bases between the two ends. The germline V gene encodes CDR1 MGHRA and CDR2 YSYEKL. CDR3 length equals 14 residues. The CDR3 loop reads CASSQGGVRETQYF. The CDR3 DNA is TGCGCCAGCAGCCAGGGGGGAGTTCGAGAGACCCAGTACTTC.

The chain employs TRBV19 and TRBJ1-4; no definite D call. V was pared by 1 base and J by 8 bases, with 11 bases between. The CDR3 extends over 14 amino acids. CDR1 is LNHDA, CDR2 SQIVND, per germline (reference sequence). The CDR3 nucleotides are TGTGCCAGTAGTATAGGTGGAGGTGGAGAAAAACTGTTTTTT. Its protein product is CASSIGGGGEKLFF.

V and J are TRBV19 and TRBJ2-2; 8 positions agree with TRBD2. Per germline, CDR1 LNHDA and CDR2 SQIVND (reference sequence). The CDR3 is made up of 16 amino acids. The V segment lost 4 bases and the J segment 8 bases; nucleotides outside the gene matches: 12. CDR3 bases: TGTGCCAGTAGTACCCCCCCGGGGGGGCCGGGGGGGGAGCTGTTTTTT. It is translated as CASSTPPGGPGGELFF.

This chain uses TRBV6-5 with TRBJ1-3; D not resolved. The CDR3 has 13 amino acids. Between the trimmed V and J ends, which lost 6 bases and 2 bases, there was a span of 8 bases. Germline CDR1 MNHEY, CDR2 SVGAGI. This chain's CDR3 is CASSRTAGNTIYF. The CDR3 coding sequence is TGTGCCAGCAGCCGGACGGCTGGAAACACCATATATTTT.

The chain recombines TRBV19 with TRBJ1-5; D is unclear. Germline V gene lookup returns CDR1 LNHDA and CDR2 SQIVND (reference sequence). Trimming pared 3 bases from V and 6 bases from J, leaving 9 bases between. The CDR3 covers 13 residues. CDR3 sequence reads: CASSIGRSQPQHF. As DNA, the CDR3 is TGTGCCAGTAGTATTGGTCGCAGTCAGCCCCAGCATTTT.

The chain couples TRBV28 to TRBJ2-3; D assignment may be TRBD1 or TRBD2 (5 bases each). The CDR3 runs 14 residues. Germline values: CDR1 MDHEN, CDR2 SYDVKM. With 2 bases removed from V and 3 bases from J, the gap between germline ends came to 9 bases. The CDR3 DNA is TGTGCCAGCAGTTTACGGGACCAAACAGATACGCAGTATTTT. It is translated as CASSLRDQTDTQYF.

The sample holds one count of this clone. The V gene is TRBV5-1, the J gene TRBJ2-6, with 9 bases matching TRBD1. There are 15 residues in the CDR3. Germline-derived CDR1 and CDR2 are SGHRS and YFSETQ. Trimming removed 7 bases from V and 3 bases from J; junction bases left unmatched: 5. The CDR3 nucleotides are TGCGCCAGCGGGACAGGGAATAGTGGGGCCAACGTCCTGACTTTC. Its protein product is CASGTGNSGANVLTF.

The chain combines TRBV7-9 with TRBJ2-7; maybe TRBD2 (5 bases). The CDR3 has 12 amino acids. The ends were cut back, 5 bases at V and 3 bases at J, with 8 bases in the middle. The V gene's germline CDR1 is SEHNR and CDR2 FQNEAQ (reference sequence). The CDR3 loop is CASSPGGYEQYF. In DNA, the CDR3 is TGTGCCAGCAGCCCAGGAGGCTACGAGCAGTACTTC.